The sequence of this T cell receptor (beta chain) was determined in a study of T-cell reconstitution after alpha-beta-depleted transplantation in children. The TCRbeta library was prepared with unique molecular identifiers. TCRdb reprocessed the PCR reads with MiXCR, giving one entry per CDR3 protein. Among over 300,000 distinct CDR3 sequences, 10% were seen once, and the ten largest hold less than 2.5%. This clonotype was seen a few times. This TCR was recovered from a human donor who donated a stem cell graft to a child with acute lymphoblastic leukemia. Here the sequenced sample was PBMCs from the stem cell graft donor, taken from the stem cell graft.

CDR3 nucleotide sequence: TGTGCCACCAGCAGAGAAGGACTAGCGGGAGGCTACGAGCAGTACTTC. Its translation: CATSREGLAGGYEQYF. The rearrangement uses TRBV15 and TRBJ2-7; TRBD2 aligns across 14 bases. In germline, CDR1 is LNHNV, CDR2 YYDKDF (reference sequence). The CDR3 spans 16 residues. J gave up 3 bases and V 0 bases, and 1 base lay outside the gene matches.